This is a list of T cell receptor beta chains from one sample in a study of blood T cell repertoires in COVID-19. The assay was immunoSEQ multiplex PCR, and TCRdb's table has in-frame clones only and misses some. Of around 230,000 clones in the sample, roughly 90% were seen once. The sequenced material came from PBMCs or T cells enriched from blood (not recorded which). The receptors here all came from a woman aged 25-40 years who had recovered from COVID-19. CDR3s include the opening cysteine and the closing phenylalanine or tryptophan. D genes are given only for firm matches. Only part of the rows carry a size: once, few, many, or a class if the clone is expanded.

TRBD1	TRBV7-9	.	TRBJ1-2	CASSATGTAYGYTF	TGTGCCAGCAGCGCCACCGGGACAGCCTATGGCTACACCTTC
.	TRBV18	.	TRBJ1-1	CASSPTENTEAFF	TGTGCCAGCTCACCGACAGAGAACACTGAAGCTTTCTTT
.	TRBV19	.	TRBJ2-6	CASSSLQGANVLTF	TGTGCCAGTAGTAGCCTACAGGGGGCCAACGTCCTGACTTTC
.	TRBV7-9	once	TRBJ2-5	CASSSGVSETQYF	TGTGCCAGCAGCTCCGGGGTATCAGAGACCCAGTACTTC
.	TRBV4-1	.	TRBJ2-7	CASSQDRIYEQYF	TGCGCCAGCAGCCAAGACAGGATATACGAGCAGTACTTC
TRBD1	TRBV5-5	.	TRBJ2-7	CASSRAGTGGEYEQYF	TGTGCCAGCAGCCGAGCCGGGACAGGGGGGGAGTACGAGCAGTACTTC
.	TRBV5-6	.	TRBJ2-1	CASSLIRGSYNEQFF	TGTGCCAGCAGCTTGATTCGGGGCTCCTACAATGAGCAGTTCTTC
TRBD2	TRBV4-1	.	TRBJ2-7	CASSQDLRTSVYEQYF	TGCGCCAGCAGCCAAGATCTTAGGACTAGCGTCTACGAGCAGTACTTC
TRBD2	TRBV11-3	.	TRBJ2-5	CASSSSSGHNQETQYF	TGTGCCAGCAGCTCCTCTAGCGGGCACAATCAAGAGACCCAGTACTTC
TRBD1	TRBV29-1	.	TRBJ2-5	CSVLKGGAGQETQYF	TGCAGCGTTCTAAAAGGGGGCGCGGGTCAAGAGACCCAGTACTTC
TRBD2	TRBV2	.	TRBJ2-2	CASSLAGGLIGELFF	TGTGCCAGCAGTCTAGCGGGGGGGCTTATCGGGGAGCTGTTTTTT
.	TRBV7-3	.	TRBJ1-1	CASSLIISWTRIYTEAFF	TGTGCCAGCAGCTTAATCATTAGTTGGACACGTATATACACTGAAGCTTTCTTT
TRBD2	TRBV13	.	TRBJ2-2	CASSVDILLAGAGMNTGELFF	TGTGCCAGCAGCGTTGACATACTTCTAGCGGGGGCCGGCATGAACACCGGGGAGCTGTTTTTT
.	TRBV5-5	.	TRBJ2-3	CASSLEGADTQYF	TGTGCCAGCAGCTTGGAGGGAGCGGATACGCAGTATTTT
.	TRBV12-1	.	TRBJ2-1	CASSFAAGTHNEQFF	.
.	TRBV29-1	.	TRBJ1-4	CSVEGGRGNEKLFF	TGCAGCGTTGAGGGGGGTCGCGGTAATGAAAAACTGTTTTTT
TRBD2	TRBV2	.	TRBJ2-5	CASSEAAVAGGRWTTQYF	TGTGCCAGCAGTGAAGCTGCTGTCGCGGGGGGGCGCTGGACGACCCAGTACTTC
TRBD1	TRBV15	.	TRBJ1-4	CATKRDSNEKLFF	TGTGCCACCAAGAGGGACAGTAATGAAAAACTGTTTTTT
.	TRBV2	.	TRBJ1-2	CASRGTLGYTF	TGTGCCAGCAGAGGGACTCTTGGCTACACCTTC
.	TRBV4-1	.	TRBJ1-1	CASSQEGGTEAFF	TGCGCCAGCAGCCAGGAAGGAGGTACTGAAGCTTTCTTT
TRBD1	TRBV9	once	TRBJ1-2	CASSVATNPRQGDGYTF	TGTGCCAGCAGCGTAGCTACGAACCCAAGACAGGGTGACGGCTACACCTTC
TRBD2	TRBV7-3	.	TRBJ2-1	CASSLAGGYNEQFF	TGTGCCAGCAGCTTGGCGGGGGGATACAATGAGCAGTTCTTC
.	TRBV6-5	few	TRBJ1-2	CASSTQGYGYTF	TGTGCCAGCAGCACACAGGGATATGGCTACACCTTC
TRBD1	TRBV7-9	.	TRBJ2-1	CASRNPGTDNSYNEQFF	TGTGCCAGCAGAAACCCCGGGACAGACAACTCCTACAATGAGCAGTTCTTC
TRBD2	TRBV2	.	TRBJ2-3	CASKAGGSTDTQYF	TGTGCCAGCAAGGCGGGGGGAAGCACAGATACGCAGTATTTT
.	TRBV19	.	TRBJ1-1	CASSTQMNTEAFF	TGTGCCAGTAGTACCCAGATGAACACTGAAGCTTTCTTT
TRBD1	TRBV6-2/TRBV6-3	once	TRBJ2-1	CASSYLGTGNEQFF	TGTGCCAGCAGTTACCTGGGGACAGGCAATGAGCAGTTCTTC
TRBD1	TRBV11-2	.	TRBJ2-7	CASTLTGKSYEQYF	TGTGCCAGCACCCTGACAGGGAAGTCCTACGAGCAGTACTTC
TRBD1	TRBV4-2	.	TRBJ1-2	CASSQEGDSTYGYTF	TGTGCCAGCAGCCAAGAGGGGGACAGCACCTATGGCTACACCTTC
.	TRBV4-1	.	TRBJ2-7	CASSQVFGTPYEQYF	TGCGCCAGCAGCCAAGTCTTCGGGACACCCTACGAGCAGTACTTC
TRBD1	TRBV4-2	few	TRBJ2-3	CASSQPDRGLNLTQYF	TGTGCCAGCAGCCAACCCGACAGGGGGCTTAATCTCACGCAGTATTTT
.	TRBV10-3	.	TRBJ1-2	CAISESGGYGYTF	TGTGCCATCAGTGAGTCCGGGGGATATGGCTACACCTTC
.	TRBV4-3	.	TRBJ1-1	CASSQDAARRGPNTEAFF	TGCGCCAGCAGCCAAGATGCGGCAAGGCGGGGTCCAAACACTGAAGCTTTCTTT
.	TRBV4-1	medium-sized	TRBJ1-2	CASSQDVTRGYGYTF	TGCGCCAGCAGCCAAGACGTGACCCGAGGGTATGGCTACACCTTC
.	TRBV6-5	.	TRBJ1-1	CASRPAQGGAEAFF	TGTGCCAGCAGACCAGCCCAGGGCGGCGCTGAAGCTTTCTTT
TRBD2	TRBV9	.	TRBJ2-7	CASSVDERGRYEQYF	TGTGCCAGCAGCGTAGATGAGCGGGGGAGGTACGAGCAGTACTTC
TRBD1	TRBV5-4	.	TRBJ1-2	CASGYRGDGYTF	TGTGCCAGCGGATACAGGGGTGATGGCTACACCTTC
.	TRBV4-1	.	TRBJ1-5	CASRPNVQSNQPQHF	TGCGCCAGCAGACCCAACGTACAGTCAAATCAGCCCCAGCATTTT
.	TRBV11-2	.	TRBJ1-2	CASSLAGTLDGYTF	TGTGCCAGCAGCTTAGCCGGGACATTGGATGGCTACACCTTC
TRBD1	TRBV5-1	few	TRBJ1-2	CASSLGQGFAYTF	TGCGCCAGCAGCTTGGGACAGGGGTTTGCCTACACCTTC
TRBD1	TRBV4-2	.	TRBJ1-1	CASSQDPPWAGGIRMNTEAFF	TGTGCCAGCAGCCAAGATCCCCCGTGGGCAGGGGGCATCCGAATGAACACTGAAGCTTTCTTT
TRBD2	TRBV5-1	.	TRBJ2-7	CASSLAATGTSEDEQYF	TGCGCCAGCAGCTTGGCAGCTACCGGGACTAGCGAGGACGAGCAGTACTTC
TRBD1	TRBV18	.	TRBJ1-1	CASSPSKPETGGHTEAFF	TGTGCCAGCTCACCGTCGAAACCCGAGACAGGGGGCCACACTGAAGCTTTCTTT